This entry features one TCR beta chain sequence. The antigen remains undetermined. This CDR3 is built from 14 residues. Germline CDR1 SGHTA, CDR2 FQGNSA. V was pared by 4 bases and J by 5 bases, with 5 bases of the junction left unmatched. A single record per CDR3 protein comes from TCRdb applying MiXCR to the reads. The repertoire has a few hundred thousand distinct CDR3 sequences, 40% of them found once; the top ten carry more than 40%. These data come from a study of T cell repertoires in cytomegalovirus infection. Study at large: From public TCR beta signatures came an indication of both CMV infection and matching HLA type.

General study findings and limits: The cumulative frequency of public TCR beta families identified carriers of CMV plus the relevant HLA.

The TCR originated in a human donor in good health (CMV status not recorded). Some clones in this sample may be carry-over from other donors' samples. Sequencing was performed on cultured PBMCs, taken from culture after CMV antigen stimulation. The V gene is TRBV7-2, the J gene TRBJ2-5; 9 nucleotides agree with TRBD1. CDR3 DNA: TGTGCCAGCAGCTCCGGGACAGGGACGGAGACCCAGTACTTC. Amino acid sequence: CASSSGTGTETQYF.